Sequencing of this T cell receptor beta chain was carried out in a study of blood T cell repertoires in COVID-19. Assay used: immunoSEQ multiplex PCR; TCRdb lists only in-frame clones, some missing. Here the sample spans about 230,000 clones, approximately 88% being singletons. Sequencing input: peripheral blood. This TCR derives from a man aged 40-50 years with acute or convalescent COVID-19.

CDR3 bases: TGTGCCAGCAGCCTCGAGACGGGGGTTGTCACTGAAGCTTTCTTT. It is translated as CASSLETGVVTEAFF. This sequence joins TRBV11-1 and TRBJ1-1; weak D call: TRBD1 (5 bases). Trimming removed 5 bases at V and 4 bases at J, with 17 bases between. The germline CDR1 and CDR2 sequences are SGHAT and FQDESV (reference sequence). The CDR3 extends over 15 amino acids.